This note documents a single T cell receptor beta chain sequence. The antigen is undetermined. The study ran its PCR with 60 Vbeta and 13 Jbeta primers. The repertoire was sequenced with immunoSEQ multiplex PCR; TCRdb's copy has only in-frame clones and lacks some. The table includes some 200,000 clones, around 77% detected once. These data belong to a study of cytomegalovirus exposure and HLA in healthy donors. V was trimmed by 3 bases and J by 7 bases, leaving 16 bases between them. This CDR3 is built from 14 residues. Germline lookup yields CDR1 SGDLS and CDR2 YYNGEE. Donors showed nominal health when sampled, although they likely had unrecorded immune exposures. Whole-study results and caveats: Altogether, 170 or so TCR beta chains were recorded as cytomegalovirus-associated. Later work found that TCR association rates differed between HLA loci; DRB1 had the most and HLA-C the fewest. Reportedly, diagnosis of cytomegalovirus status by the classifier showed high specificity and sensitivity.

The sequenced sample consisted of PBMCs. This TCR derives from a woman under 40 in good health and CMV-seropositive. V and J are TRBV9 and TRBJ1-2; the D gene is possibly TRBD1 (6 bases). The CDR3 loop reads CASSAHYRTVGYTF. DNA of the CDR3: TGTGCCAGCAGCGCCCATTATCGGACAGTTGGCTACACCTTC. The full variable domain, completed using reference TRBV9 and TRBJ1-2, is DSGVTQTPKHLITATGQRVTLRCSPRSGDLSVYWYQQSLDQGLQFLIQYYNGEERAKGNILERFSAQQFPDLHSELNLSSLELGDSALYFCASSAHYRTVGYTFGSGTRLTVV.